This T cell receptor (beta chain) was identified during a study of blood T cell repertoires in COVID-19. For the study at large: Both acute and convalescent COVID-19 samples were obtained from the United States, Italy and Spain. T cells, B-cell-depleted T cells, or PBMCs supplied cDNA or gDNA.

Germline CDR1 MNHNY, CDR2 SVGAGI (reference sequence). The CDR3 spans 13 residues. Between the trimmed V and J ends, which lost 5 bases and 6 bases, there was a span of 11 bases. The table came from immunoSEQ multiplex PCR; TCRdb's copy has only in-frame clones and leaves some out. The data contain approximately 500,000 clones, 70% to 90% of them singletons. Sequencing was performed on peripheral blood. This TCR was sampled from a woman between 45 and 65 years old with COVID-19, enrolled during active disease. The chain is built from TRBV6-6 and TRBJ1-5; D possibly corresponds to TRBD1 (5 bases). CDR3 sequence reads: CASSPPRGQPQHF. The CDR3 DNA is TGTGCCAGCAGTCCCCCTAGGGGTCAGCCCCAGCATTTT.